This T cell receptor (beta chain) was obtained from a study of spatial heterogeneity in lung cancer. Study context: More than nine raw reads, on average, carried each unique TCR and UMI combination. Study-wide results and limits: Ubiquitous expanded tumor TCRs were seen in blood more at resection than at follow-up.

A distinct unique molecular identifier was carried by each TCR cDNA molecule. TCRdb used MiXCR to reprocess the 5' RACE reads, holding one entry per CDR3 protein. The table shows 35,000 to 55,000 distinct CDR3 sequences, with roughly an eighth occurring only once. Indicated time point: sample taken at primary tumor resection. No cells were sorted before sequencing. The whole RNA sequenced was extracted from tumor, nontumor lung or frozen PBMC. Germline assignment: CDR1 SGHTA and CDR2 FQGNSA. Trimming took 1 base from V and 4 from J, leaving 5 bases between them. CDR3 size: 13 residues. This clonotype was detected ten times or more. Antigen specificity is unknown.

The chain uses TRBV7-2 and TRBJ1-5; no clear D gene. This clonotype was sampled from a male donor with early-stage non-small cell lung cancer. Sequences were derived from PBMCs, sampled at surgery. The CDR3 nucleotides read TGTGCCAGCAGCTTAGGTCTGAATCAGCCCCAGCATTTT. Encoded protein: CASSLGLNQPQHF.